This T cell receptor (beta chain) derives from a study of blood T cell repertoires in COVID-19. This CDR3 has 14 residues. CDR1 and CDR2 from the germline V gene are MDHEN and SYDVKM. The V and J ends lost 3 bases and 0 bases respectively, with 6 bases between them. Original methodology: How many nucleated cells were present was estimated from reference gene primer amplification. Profiling relied on immunoSEQ multiplex PCR, and the TCRdb table lists in-frame clones only, not all of them. D and trimming come from the DNA, and the V and J calls and clone size come from that table. Of some 230,000 clones in the sample, around four fifths were seen once. This clone has just one count.

The receptor's source is a woman over 75 with COVID-19, enrolled during active disease. The chain recombines TRBV28 with TRBJ1-5; D is unresolved. Sequencing was done on a sample of peripheral blood. The CDR3 loop is CASSLETSNQPQHF. The CDR3 DNA follows: TGTGCCAGCAGTTTGGAGACTAGCAATCAGCCCCAGCATTTT.